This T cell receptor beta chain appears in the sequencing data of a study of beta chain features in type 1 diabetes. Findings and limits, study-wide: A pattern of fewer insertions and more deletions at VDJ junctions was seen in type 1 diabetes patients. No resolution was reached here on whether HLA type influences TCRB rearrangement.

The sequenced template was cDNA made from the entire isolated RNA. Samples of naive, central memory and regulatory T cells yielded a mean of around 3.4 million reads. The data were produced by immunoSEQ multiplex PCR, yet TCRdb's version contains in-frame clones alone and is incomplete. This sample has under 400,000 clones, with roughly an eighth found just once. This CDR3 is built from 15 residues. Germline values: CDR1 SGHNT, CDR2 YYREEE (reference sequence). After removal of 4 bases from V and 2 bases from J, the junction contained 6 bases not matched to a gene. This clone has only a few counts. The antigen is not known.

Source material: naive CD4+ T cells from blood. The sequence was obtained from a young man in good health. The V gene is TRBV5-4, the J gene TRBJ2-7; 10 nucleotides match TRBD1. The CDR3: CASSAGGQGAYEQYF. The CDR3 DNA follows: TGTGCCAGCAGCGCAGGAGGACAGGGGGCCTACGAGCAGTACTTC.